Listed below are T cell receptor beta chains from one sample, sequenced in a study of blood T cell repertoires in COVID-19. TCRdb's copy holds only in-frame clones and misses some; the assay was immunoSEQ multiplex PCR. Of tens of thousands of clones in the sample, roughly 90% were seen once. Specimen: peripheral blood. These receptors all come from a man aged 25 to 40 with acute or convalescent COVID-19. CDR3s include the opening cysteine and the closing phenylalanine or tryptophan. D genes are given only for firm matches. Not every row has a clone size; where given, it reads once, few, many or a size class.

CASSSGTFNQPQHF | TGTGCCAGCAGCTCCGGGACATTCAATCAGCCCCAGCATTTT | TRBJ1-5 | - | TRBV5-6 | -
CASSQGSEPSSYTF | TGTGCCAGCAGCCAAGGTTCGGAGCCTAGTAGCTACACCTTC | TRBJ1-2 | once | TRBV3-1/TRBV3-2 | -
CASRGQGSNYGYTF | TGCGCCAGCAGGGGACAGGGTTCTAACTATGGCTACACCTTC | TRBJ1-2 | - | TRBV10-2 | TRBD1
CASSFGQGSNQPQHF | TGTGCCAGCAGTTTTGGCCAGGGGAGCAATCAGCCCCAGCATTTT | TRBJ1-5 | - | TRBV28 | -
CASSIDRGAWQPQHF | TGTGCCAGTAGTATAGATCGGGGGGCCTGGCAGCCCCAGCATTTT | TRBJ1-5 | - | TRBV19 | -
CASSGGILTYEQYF | TGTGCCAGCAGTGGAGGGATTCTTACCTACGAGCAGTACTTC | TRBJ2-7 | once | TRBV6-6 | -
CAWDRGPTEAFF | TGTGCCTGGGACAGGGGCCCTACTGAAGCTTTCTTT | TRBJ1-1 | - | TRBV30 | TRBD1
CASSYPAGSYEQYF | TGTGCCAGCAGTTACCCAGCAGGATCCTACGAGCAGTACTTC | TRBJ2-7 | - | TRBV6-2/TRBV6-3 | -
CASRGQEGEKLFF | TGTGCCAGCAGGGGACAGGAGGGGGAAAAACTGTTTTTT | TRBJ1-4 | - | TRBV2 | TRBD1
CASSSSERDTQYF | TGTGCCAGCAGTTCAAGCGAGCGGGATACGCAGTATTTT | TRBJ2-3 | - | TRBV6-5 | -
CSGSRSTDTQYF | TGCAGTGGGTCGAGGAGCACAGATACGCAGTATTTT | TRBJ2-3 | - | TRBV29-1 | -
CASSLDFTGELFF | TGTGCCAGCAGCTTGGACTTCACCGGGGAGCTGTTTTTT | TRBJ2-2 | - | TRBV7-2 | -
CSVVGSAGLYNEQFF | TGCAGCGTTGTAGGGTCGGCGGGCCTCTACAATGAGCAGTTCTTC | TRBJ2-1 | few | TRBV29-1 | -
CASSPLAGDNTGELFF | TGCGCCAGCAGCCCCCTAGCGGGAGATAACACCGGGGAGCTGTTTTTT | TRBJ2-2 | - | TRBV5-1 | TRBD2
CAWSTGSSSYEQYF | TGTGCCTGGAGCACAGGCTCGAGCTCCTACGAGCAGTACTTC | TRBJ2-7 | - | TRBV30 | -
CASSGQGLYNSPLHF | TGTGCCAGCAGTGGGCAGGGCCTATATAATTCACCCCTCCACTTT | TRBJ1-6 | - | TRBV2 | -
CASLSGDPSKETQYF | TGTGCCAGCTTATCAGGGGACCCTTCGAAAGAGACCCAGTACTTC | TRBJ2-5 | - | TRBV7-2 | -
CASSELLAILYNEQFF | TGTGCCAGCAGTGAGCTACTAGCCATTCTCTACAATGAGCAGTTCTTC | TRBJ2-1 | - | TRBV6-1 | -
CSAIGVLTGVNTEAFF | TGCAGCGCTATAGGGGTTCTGACAGGTGTGAACACTGAAGCTTTCTTT | TRBJ1-1 | - | TRBV29-1 | -
CASSLSGTGGAGANVLTF | TGTGCCAGCAGCTTGTCCGGGACAGGGGGCGCTGGGGCCAACGTCCTGACTTTC | TRBJ2-6 | - | TRBV9 | TRBD1
CASSHGSAGGYTF | TGCGCCAGCAGCCACGGAAGTGCGGGGGGCTACACCTTC | TRBJ1-2 | - | TRBV4-3 | -
CASKSGSYEQYF | TGCGCCAGCAAGAGCGGGTCCTACGAGCAGTACTTC | TRBJ2-7 | - | TRBV5-1 | -
CASSIAGAKDTQYF | TGTGCCAGTAGTATTGCAGGGGCGAAAGATACGCAGTATTTT | TRBJ2-3 | - | TRBV19 | -
CASSLGASGITDTQYF | TGTGCCAGCAGCTTGGGGGCTAGCGGGATAACAGATACGCAGTATTTT | TRBJ2-3 | - | TRBV5-5 | TRBD2
CASSQDRASGSSDTQYF | TGCGCCAGCAGCCAAGATCGGGCTAGCGGGAGTTCGGATACGCAGTATTTT | TRBJ2-3 | few | TRBV4-1 | TRBD2
CASSLFGGEQYF | TGTGCCAGCAGCTTATTCGGGGGGGAGCAGTACTTC | TRBJ2-7 | - | TRBV11-2 | TRBD2
CASSRLKSDRNQPQHF | TGTGCCAGCAGCCGTTTAAAGTCGGACAGAAATCAGCCCCAGCATTTT | TRBJ1-5 | - | TRBV4-2 | -
CAWNPGGVGETQYF | TGTGCCTGGAATCCTGGCGGGGTGGGGGAGACCCAGTACTTC | TRBJ2-5 | - | TRBV30 | -
CAWSDGQGGSGQETQYF | TGTGCCTGGAGTGACGGACAGGGGGGTAGCGGGCAAGAGACCCAGTACTTC | TRBJ2-5 | - | TRBV30 | TRBD1
CASSLAGTGRGEQYF | TGCGCCAGCAGCTTGGCAGGGACAGGGCGGGGCGAGCAGTACTTC | TRBJ2-7 | - | TRBV5-1 | TRBD1
CASSLGQYNEQFF | TGTGCCAGCAGCTTAGGACAGTACAATGAGCAGTTCTTC | TRBJ2-1 | - | TRBV7-9 | -
CASSLESGSYEQYF | TGTGCCAGCAGCTTGGAGAGCGGCTCCTACGAGCAGTACTTC | TRBJ2-7 | - | TRBV7-2 | -
CASSLLGGSGYTF | TGTGCCAGCAGTTTATTAGGGGGATCTGGCTACACCTTC | TRBJ1-2 | - | TRBV28 | -
CASSPGQGAGGYTF | TGTGCCAGCAGTCCGGGACAGGGGGCCGGTGGCTACACCTTC | TRBJ1-2 | - | TRBV6-5 | TRBD1
CASREGVQRAGELFF | TGTGCCAGCAGAGAAGGGGTACAACGGGCCGGGGAGCTGTTTTTT | TRBJ2-2 | - | TRBV7-9 | -
CASSQIDRGTDTQYF | TGTGCCAGCAGCCAAATTGACAGGGGGACAGATACGCAGTATTTT | TRBJ2-3 | - | TRBV14 | TRBD1
CASSQVLGQGAFNEKLFF | TGCGCCAGCAGCCAAGTACTAGGACAGGGGGCTTTTAATGAAAAACTGTTTTTT | TRBJ1-4 | - | TRBV4-3 | TRBD1
CASSVASGTYEQYF | TGCGCCAGCAGCGTCGCTAGCGGCACCTACGAGCAGTACTTC | TRBJ2-7 | - | TRBV5-1 | TRBD2
CASSLSGSYGYTF | TGTGCCAGCAGTTTATCAGGGAGCTATGGCTACACCTTC | TRBJ1-2 | - | TRBV27 | -
CASSLTTGTLTGELFF | TGTGCCAGCAGCTTAACGACAGGGACCCTAACCGGGGAGCTGTTTTTT | TRBJ2-2 | - | TRBV7-9 | TRBD1
CASSQDKTFAYGYTF | TGTGCCAGCAGCCAAGATAAAACGTTCGCGTATGGCTACACCTTC | TRBJ1-2 | - | TRBV4-2 | -
CASSLAFSGPQHF | TGCGCCAGCAGCCTCGCGTTTAGCGGGCCCCAGCATTTT | TRBJ1-5 | - | TRBV5-1 | -
CASSPGLAGGGEQYF | TGCGCCAGCAGCCCGGGACTAGCGGGAGGAGGGGAGCAGTACTTC | TRBJ2-7 | - | TRBV4-1 | TRBD2
CAWSPGQGLISEKLFF | TGTGCCTGGAGTCCTGGACAGGGGTTAATTTCTGAAAAACTGTTTTTT | TRBJ1-4 | - | TRBV30 | TRBD1
CASSYRAETQYF | TGTGCCAGCAGCTACAGGGCAGAGACCCAGTACTTC | TRBJ2-5 | - | TRBV11-2 | -
CASSSRGTNKQETQYF | TGTGCCAGCAGCTCGAGGGGGACAAACAAGCAAGAGACCCAGTACTTC | TRBJ2-5 | - | TRBV7-2 | -
CASSTGLAGLNNEQFF | TGTGCCAGTAGTACGGGACTAGCGGGCCTCAACAATGAGCAGTTCTTC | TRBJ2-1 | - | TRBV19 | TRBD2
CASSLEKRGYTF | TGTGCCAGCAGCTTGGAAAAGAGGGGCTACACCTTC | TRBJ1-2 | - | TRBV5-8 | -
CASRRGGYGNQPQHF | TGTGCCAGCAGACGAGGGGGCTATGGCAATCAGCCCCAGCATTTT | TRBJ1-5 | once | TRBV27 | TRBD1
CASSNSPNSPLHF | TGTGCCAGCAGCAACAGTCCTAATTCACCCCTCCACTTT | TRBJ1-6 | - | TRBV7-3 | -
CASSRGGGTDTQYF | TGTGCCAGCAGCAGAGGGGGGGGCACAGATACGCAGTATTTT | TRBJ2-3 | - | TRBV7-9 | -
CASSQGSGNTIYF | TGTGCCAGCAGCCAGGGCTCCGGAAACACCATATATTTT | TRBJ1-3 | once | TRBV3-1/TRBV3-2 | -
CASSFPRTSNGYTF | TGTGCCAGCAGCTTCCCCCGGACATCCAATGGCTACACCTTC | TRBJ1-2 | - | TRBV7-2 | -
CASRSGDPLSEQYF | TGTGCCAGCAGATCGGGAGACCCCCTTTCCGAGCAGTACTTC | TRBJ2-7 | - | TRBV7-3 | -
CASSLATITDTQYF | TGTGCCAGCAGCCTGGCGACTATAACAGATACGCAGTATTTT | TRBJ2-3 | few | TRBV7-8 | -